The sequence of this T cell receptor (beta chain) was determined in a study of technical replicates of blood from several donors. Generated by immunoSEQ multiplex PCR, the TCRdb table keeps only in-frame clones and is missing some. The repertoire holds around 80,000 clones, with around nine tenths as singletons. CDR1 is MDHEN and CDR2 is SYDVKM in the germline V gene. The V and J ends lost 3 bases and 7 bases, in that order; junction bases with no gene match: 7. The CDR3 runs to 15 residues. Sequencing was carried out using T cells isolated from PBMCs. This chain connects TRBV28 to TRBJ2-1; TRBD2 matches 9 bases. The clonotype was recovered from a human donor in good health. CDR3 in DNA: TGTGCCAGCAGTTTGCCGGGACTAGCATCAAATGAGCAGTTCTTC. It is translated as CASSLPGLASNEQFF.